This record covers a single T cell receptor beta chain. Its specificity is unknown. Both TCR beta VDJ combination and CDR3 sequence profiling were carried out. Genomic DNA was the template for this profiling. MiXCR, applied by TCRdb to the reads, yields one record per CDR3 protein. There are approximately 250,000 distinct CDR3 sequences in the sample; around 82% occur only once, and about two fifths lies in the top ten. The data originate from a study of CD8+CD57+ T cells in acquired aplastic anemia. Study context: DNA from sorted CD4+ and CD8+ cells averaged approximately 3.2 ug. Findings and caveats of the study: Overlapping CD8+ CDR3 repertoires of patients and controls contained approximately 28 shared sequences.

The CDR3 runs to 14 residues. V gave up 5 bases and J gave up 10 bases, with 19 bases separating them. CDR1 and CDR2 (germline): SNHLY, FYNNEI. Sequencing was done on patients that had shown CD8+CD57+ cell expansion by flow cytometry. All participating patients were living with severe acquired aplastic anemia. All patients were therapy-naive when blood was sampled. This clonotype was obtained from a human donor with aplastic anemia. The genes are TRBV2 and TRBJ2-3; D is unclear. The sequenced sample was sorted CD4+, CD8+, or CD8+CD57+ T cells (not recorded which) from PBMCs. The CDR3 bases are TGTGCCAGCAGTTTATCGTATAGTCCTCAGCCGCAGTATTTT. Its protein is CASSLSYSPQPQYF.